This T cell receptor beta chain appears in the sequencing data of a study of blood T cells in healthy people across ages. Study-level points and caveats: Because donor CMV status was unknown, expanded clonotype changes were possibly confounded. Among long-lived donors, naive CD4+ cells were more numerous and diversity higher than in aged donors.

The CDR3 consists of 15 residues. CDR1 is SGHRS, CDR2 YFSETQ, per germline. Deletions cut 0 bases from V and 1 base from J, with 10 bases between. In its sample, this clonotype was seen a few times. What it binds is not known. With a J-beta primer mix and a sample-barcoded 5' primer, a second PCR ran 7 to 11 cycles. The authors tagged each cDNA molecule using a template-switch adaptor with 12 random nucleotides. Samples each returned at least 2.5 million CDR3-containing paired-end reads. From the 5' RACE reads, TCRdb called clonotypes with MiXCR, one entry per CDR3 protein. The sample yields 1.5 million to 2 million distinct CDR3 sequences, about 35% seen once.

Sequencing was carried out using blood. This rearrangement joins TRBV5-1 to TRBJ1-1; the D gene is possibly TRBD1 (6 bases). This TCR came from a woman aged 25 to 39 in good health. CDR3 nucleotides: TGCGCCAGCAGCTTGGATGGGGGCTGGAACACTGAAGCTTTCTTT. The encoded protein is CASSLDGGWNTEAFF.